This TCR beta chain was obtained from a study of blood T cell repertoires in COVID-19. Study summary: Sources were T cells, B-cell-depleted T cells, or PBMCs; the material itself was cDNA or gDNA.

Data came from immunoSEQ multiplex PCR; TCRdb stores just in-frame clones and leaves some out. The table records approximately 200,000 clones, about nine tenths of them present only once. The clonotype originates from a man aged 25 to 40 in a cohort exposed to, infected with or recovered from COVID-19 (not recorded which). The material sequenced was PBMCs or T cells enriched from blood (not recorded which).

This CDR3 reads CASRRIDSNQPQHF. The CDR3 bases are TGTGCCAGCAGGAGAATCGATAGCAATCAGCCCCAGCATTTT. This chain links TRBV28 with TRBJ1-5; D not resolved. Trimming removed 6 bases at V and 0 bases at J, with 9 bases between. This CDR3 comprises 14 residues. Germline CDR1 MDHEN, CDR2 SYDVKM.